One and the same sample provided the 28 T cell receptor beta chains below, sequenced in a study of CD8 T cells in Susac syndrome. RNA amounts of 0.5 to 1 ug underwent reverse transcription with random hexamers. TCRdb re-analysed the immunoSEQ multiplex PCR reads in MiXCR, keeping a single row per CDR3 protein. The table includes about 210,000 distinct CDR3 sequences, 95% detected once. What was sequenced was CD4+ T cells from PBMCs. These receptors were collected from a human donor with multiple sclerosis.

The chain is built from TRBV9 and TRBJ2-2; perhaps TRBD1 as D (5 bases). There are 14 residues in the CDR3. The V gene lost 2 bases and the J gene lost 4 bases, with 9 bases spanning the gap. Germline values: CDR1 SGDLS, CDR2 YYNGEE. CDR3 nucleotide sequence: TGTGCCAGCAGCGTGCGGCAGGGCACCGGGGAGCTGTTTTTT. It codes for CASSVRQGTGELFF.

This chain connects TRBV12-5 to TRBJ2-1; 7 nucleotides match TRBD1. The CDR3 has 17 amino acids. J was trimmed by 3 bases and V by 5 bases; bases with no gene match: 13. In germline, CDR1 is LGHNT, CDR2 FRNRAP. The CDR3, as DNA: TGTGCTAGTGGTCCCTCCGGGACAGTTGTCTACTACAATGAGCAGTTCTTC. This codes for CASGPSGTVVYYNEQFF. Full variable domain (remainder filled in from reference TRBV12-5 and TRBJ2-1): DARVTQTPRHKVTEMGQEVTMRCQPILGHNTVFWYRQTMMQGLELLAYFRNRAPLDDSGMPKDRFSAEMPDATLATLKIQPSEPRDSAVYFCASGPSGTVVYYNEQFFGPGTRLTVL.

The V call is TRBV20-1, the J call TRBJ2-3; 10 bases agree with TRBD2. The V gene end was trimmed by 5 bases and the J gene end by 4 bases; junction bases not matched to a gene: 6. Germline CDR1 is DFQATT and CDR2 is SNEGSKA (reference sequence). The CDR3 sequence is 14 residues long. CDR3 region: CSAESGRAPDTQYF. CDR3 DNA sequence: TGCAGTGCTGAAAGCGGGAGGGCCCCAGATACGCAGTATTTT.

The chain uses TRBV18 and TRBJ2-3; D may be TRBD2 (5 bases). This CDR3 has 15 amino acids. Germline CDR1 and CDR2: KGHSH and LQKENI. Trimming stripped 0 bases from V and 2 bases from J, with 9 bases between. The CDR3 sequence is CASSPPGGLTDTQYF. CDR3 nucleotides: TGTGCCAGCTCACCACCGGGCGGGCTCACAGATACGCAGTATTTT.

This clonotype was observed once. CDR3 nucleotide sequence: TGTGCCACCAGCAGAGATAGGGCTAGAGGCTACGAGCAGTACTTC. This codes for CATSRDRARGYEQYF. The chain uses TRBV15 and TRBJ2-7; D is ambiguous. This CDR3 is 15 amino acids long. Trimming shortened V by 0 bases and J by 3 bases, and 12 bases separated the two germline ends. The germline gives CDR1 LNHNV, CDR2 YYDKDF (reference sequence).

J is TRBJ1-2 and V is TRBV2; D perhaps matches TRBD1 (6 bases). The CDR3 runs to 15 residues. With 5 bases removed from V and 5 bases from J, the gap between germline ends came to 18 bases. The germline V gene encodes CDR1 SNHLY and CDR2 FYNNEI. DNA of the CDR3: TGTGCCAGCAGTACAGGGTCCCATTCTCTGTATGGCTACACCTTC. It codes for CASSTGSHSLYGYTF.

This chain connects TRBV27 to TRBJ2-1; no clear D. V dropped 6 bases and J dropped 4 bases, with 16 bases sitting between them. Germline CDR1 is MNHEY and CDR2 is SMNVEV (reference sequence). There are 15 residues in the CDR3. The CDR3 is CASSPPWSLYNEQFF. The CDR3, as DNA: TGTGCCAGCAGCCCACCGTGGAGTTTGTACAATGAGCAGTTCTTC.

The chain links TRBV13 to TRBJ1-5; 8 bases line up with TRBD1. Germline V gene sequence: CDR1 PRHDT, CDR2 FYEKMQ (reference sequence). V dropped 3 bases and J dropped 6; count of bases not matched to a gene: 4. This CDR3 has 14 amino acids. CDR3 sequence: CASSLTGVPQPQHF. The CDR3 DNA reads TGTGCCAGCAGCTTGACAGGGGTCCCTCAGCCCCAGCATTTT.

This chain joins TRBV9 and TRBJ2-5; D ambiguous. The CDR3 sequence is 15 residues long. CDR1 is SGDLS and CDR2 is YYNGEE in the germline V gene. Trimming stripped 0 bases from V and 5 bases from J, with 14 bases between. The CDR3 bases are TGTGCCAGCAGCGTAGATCCGGGTCTCAGGGAGACCCAGTACTTC. As protein: CASSVDPGLRETQYF.

The chain carries TRBV29-1 and TRBJ2-5, with D possibly being TRBD2 (7 bases). The length of the CDR3 is 12 residues. Germline assignment: CDR1 SQVTM and CDR2 ANQGSEA. Trimming stripped 7 bases from V and 4 bases from J, with 13 bases between. The CDR3 reads CSARGAGETQYF. The CDR3 DNA sequence: TGCAGCGCCCGGGGGGCCGGAGAGACCCAGTACTTC.

This sequence joins TRBV27 and TRBJ2-5; 9 nucleotides match TRBD1. The J segment lost 7 bases and the V segment lost 7 bases, leaving 4 bases of the junction unmatched. Germline V gives CDR1 MNHEY, CDR2 SMNVEV (reference sequence). The CDR3 is 12 amino acids. The CDR3 region has the DNA TGTGCCAGCAAGACAGGGGGGGCGACCCAGTACTTC. This codes for CASKTGGATQYF.

This chain joins TRBV27 and TRBJ1-1, with 10 bases identical to TRBD1. Trimming removed 7 bases from V and 7 bases from J; junction bases left unmatched: 6. CDR1 and CDR2 (germline): MNHEY, SMNVEV (reference sequence). The CDR3 sequence is 13 residues long. CDR3 sequence reads: CASTGQGTNEAFF. CDR3 DNA: TGTGCCAGCACGGGACAGGGGACGAATGAAGCTTTCTTT.

The chain couples TRBV20-1 to TRBJ2-5, with 12 bases that match TRBD2. CDR3 length equals 17 residues. Germline V gene sequence: CDR1 DFQATT, CDR2 SNEGSKA (reference sequence). With 3 bases clipped from V and 2 bases from J, the junction kept 10 bases outside the gene matches. The CDR3: CSARQLAGGVRQETQYF. The CDR3 nucleotides are TGCAGTGCTAGGCAACTAGCGGGGGGCGTGAGACAAGAGACCCAGTACTTC.

CDR3 in amino acids: CASSLDSGTTYEQYF. CDR3 nucleotide sequence: TGTGCCAGCAGCTTAGACTCCGGGACTACCTACGAGCAGTACTTC. The V gene is TRBV7-2, the J gene TRBJ2-7, with 7 bases that match TRBD2. After removal of 1 base from V and 2 bases from J, the junction contained 5 bases not matched to a gene. This CDR3 comprises 15 residues. CDR1 is SGHTA, CDR2 FQGNSA, per germline.

The CDR3 DNA is TGTGCCAGCAGCCGAGACGGGACAGGAGTCTGGGGGGAGCTGTTTTTT. Translating gives CASSRDGTGVWGELFF. The chain carries TRBV5-6 and TRBJ2-2; 8 positions match TRBD1. Germline values: CDR1 SGHDT, CDR2 YYEEEE. V lost 4 bases and J lost 8; bases outside the gene matches: 13. The CDR3 runs to 16 residues.

In nucleotides, the CDR3 is TGTGCCAGTAGTATTGCATCATTCGAAAAACTGTTTTTT. Its protein is CASSIASFEKLFF. V is TRBV19 and J is TRBJ1-4, with D hard to call. CDR3 length: 13 residues. Germline V lookup: CDR1 LNHDA, CDR2 SQIVND (reference sequence). Trimming stripped 3 bases from V and 8 bases from J, with 10 bases between.

The V call is TRBV28, the J call TRBJ2-7; a weak D match, TRBD2 (5 bases). Germline CDR1 and CDR2: MDHEN and SYDVKM. This CDR3 has 12 amino acids. V lost 5 bases, J lost 6 bases, and 11 bases lay in between. The CDR3 loop is CASSLRTSEQYF. Written as DNA, the CDR3 is TGTGCCAGCAGTCTACGGACTTCCGAGCAGTACTTC. The entire variable domain, with the rest obtained from reference TRBV28 and TRBJ2-7, is as follows: DVKVTQSSRYLVKRTGEKVFLECVQDMDHENMFWYRQDPGLGLRLIYFSYDVKMKEKGDIPEGYSVSREKKERFSLILESASTNQTSMYLCASSLRTSEQYFGPGTRLTVT.

The gene calls are TRBV9 and TRBJ2-1; 7 bases map to TRBD2. CDR3 size: 14 residues. The germline V gene has CDR1 SGDLS and CDR2 YYNGEE. V shed 0 bases and J 5 bases; nucleotides not matched to a gene: 2. CDR3 residues: CASSVGLADNEQFF. The DNA of the CDR3 is TGTGCCAGCAGCGTAGGCCTAGCGGACAATGAGCAGTTCTTC.

This chain connects TRBV5-4 to TRBJ2-7; D possibly corresponds to TRBD2 (5 bases). This CDR3 has 13 residues. Trimming took 3 bases from V and 3 from J, leaving 10 bases between them. Germline CDR1 SGHNT, CDR2 YYREEE (reference sequence). This CDR3 is CASSSEGSYEQYF. The CDR3, as DNA: TGTGCCAGCAGCTCTGAAGGGAGCTACGAGCAGTACTTC.

The J gene is TRBJ1-2, the V gene TRBV7-2, with 7 bases identical to TRBD1. Germline CDR1 SGHTA, CDR2 FQGNSA. The length of the CDR3 is 15 residues. Germline trimming cut 3 bases from V and 6 bases from J; bases unmatched to any gene: 10. Here the CDR3 DNA reads TGTGCCAGCAGCTTCGCGACAGGGAGATTTAATGGCTACACCTTC. It is translated as CASSFATGRFNGYTF.

The chain has TRBV29-1 and TRBJ2-5, with TRBD2 matching 7 bases. The CDR3 sequence is 13 residues long. The germline V gene has CDR1 SQVTM and CDR2 ANQGSEA. V shed 4 bases, J shed 3 bases, and the junction held 5 bases outside the gene matches. The CDR3 coding sequence is TGCAGCGTTGGACTGCGGGGGAAAGAGACCCAGTACTTC. Amino acids: CSVGLRGKETQYF.

The chain recombines TRBV27 with TRBJ2-1, with D possibly being TRBD2 (6 bases). Trimming cost V 6 bases and J 14 bases, with 17 bases left between them. The CDR3 spans 12 residues. The germline CDR1 and CDR2 sequences are MNHEY and SMNVEV (reference sequence). The DNA for the CDR3 is TGTGCCAGCAGGCCCTCGTGGAGGGGCGAGTTCTTC. The encoded protein is CASRPSWRGEFF.

J is TRBJ1-6 and V is TRBV3-1, with a possible D match to TRBD1 (5 bases). V dropped 4 bases and J dropped 7 bases, with 14 bases sitting between them. Germline assignment: CDR1 LGHDT and CDR2 YNNKEL (reference sequence). The CDR3 spans 15 residues. This CDR3 reads CASSLQMGLNSPLHF. Written as DNA, the CDR3 is TGTGCCAGCAGCCTCCAGATGGGGCTCAATTCACCCCTCCACTTT.

The rearrangement uses TRBV27 and TRBJ2-1; D call uncertain. Trimming removed 3 bases from V and 8 bases from J, with 5 bases in between. The germline gives CDR1 MNHEY, CDR2 SMNVEV (reference sequence). This CDR3 spans 11 amino acids. The CDR3 sequence is CASSFLDEQFF. In nucleotides, the CDR3 is TGTGCCAGCAGTTTTCTCGATGAGCAGTTCTTC.

CDR3 in DNA: TGTGCCATCAGTGAGTGGCGACAGTTGAGCTCCTACGAGCAGTACTTC. The encoded protein is CAISEWRQLSSYEQYF. V is TRBV10-3 and J is TRBJ2-7; possibly TRBD1 for D (5 bases). The V end was cut by 1 base, the J end by 0 bases, with 13 bases between. The CDR3 has 16 residues. The germline V gene encodes CDR1 ENHRY and CDR2 SYGVKD.

The chain links TRBV7-8 to TRBJ2-2, with 9 bases matching TRBD1. V lost 4 bases to trimming and J lost 6 bases; unmatched junction nucleotides: 6. The CDR3 is 15 residues long. Looked up from germline, CDR1 is SGHVS and CDR2 is FQNEAQ. CDR3 amino acids: CASSSLGQGAGELFF. The CDR3 bases are TGTGCCAGCAGCTCATTGGGACAGGGCGCCGGGGAGCTGTTTTTT.

The chain combines TRBV14 with TRBJ2-7, with D possibly being TRBD2 (5 bases). V lost 0 bases and J lost 3, with 12 bases in between. Germline V lookup: CDR1 SGHDN, CDR2 FVKESK. The CDR3 is 15 amino acids. This chain's CDR3 is CASSQDAGLYYEQYF. The CDR3 DNA is TGTGCCAGCAGCCAAGACGCAGGACTTTACTACGAGCAGTACTTC.

This clonotype was found once. The gene calls are TRBV2 and TRBJ1-1; no clear D. Germline loops: CDR1 SNHLY, CDR2 FYNNEI. The V end lost 4 bases, the J end lost 3 bases, and 9 bases lay between the germline ends. The CDR3 runs to 13 residues. CDR3 coding DNA: TGTGCCAGCAGTGTTCTAAGAGACACTGAAGCTTTCTTT. Its translation is CASSVLRDTEAFF.